Presented here are 2 T cell receptor beta chains from one specimen sequenced in a study of chemoradiotherapy in HPV16-positive cancers. Measured with immunoSEQ multiplex PCR; TCRdb has only the in-frame clones, and not every one. The data hold roughly 11,000 clones, with around 82% observed a single time. Specimen collection occurred from a patient who underwent chemoradiotherapy. The receptors here all came from a human donor with HPV-associated anogenital cancer.

The chain recombines TRBV6-6 with TRBJ1-4, with D hard to call. From germline, CDR1 is MNHNY and CDR2 SVGAGI (reference sequence). This CDR3 is built from 14 residues. The germline V and J ends were trimmed by 8 bases and 0 bases, with 10 bases remaining between them. The CDR3 here is CASVGFATNEKLFF. The CDR3 nucleotides read TGTGCCAGCGTCGGATTTGCAACTAATGAAAAACTGTTTTTT.

This clone was seen a few times. V usage is TRBV6-1 and J usage is TRBJ1-4; D is undetermined. CDR1 MNHNS and CDR2 SASEGT come from the germline V gene. The CDR3 totals 12 residues. Trimming took off 3 bases at V and 8 bases at J, with 7 bases between the two ends. CDR3: CASSEFLEKLFF. The CDR3 bases are TGTGCCAGCAGTGAGTTCCTCGAAAAACTGTTTTTT.